The 9 T cell receptor beta chains presented below share a single source sample, sequenced in a study of shared clonotypes between healthy human individuals. Some clones are missing from TCRdb's copy, which holds only in-frame ones; the method was immunoSEQ multiplex PCR. The repertoire holds 2 million or so clones, 85% to 95% seen once, with 0.13% in the top ten. The sequencing sample was made of naive CD4+ T cells sorted from blood. Subset here: CD45RA+ positively selected. All receptors come from a man younger than 30 in good health.

The chain recombines TRBV10-1 with TRBJ2-2, with D possibly TRBD1 on 6 matching bases. CDR3 length equals 18 residues. The germline gives CDR1 WNHNN, CDR2 SYGVQD (reference sequence). Trimming cost V 1 base and J 2 bases, with 17 bases left between them. The chain's CDR3 is CASSELVWGPDNTGELFF. CDR3 DNA sequence: TGCGCCAGCAGTGAGTTGGTTTGGGGGCCGGACAACACCGGGGAGCTGTTTTTT.

This CDR3 is CASSLNRGRRSEAFF. The CDR3 nucleotides are TGTGCCAGCAGTTTGAACAGGGGGCGCAGATCTGAAGCTTTCTTT. The chain links TRBV28 to TRBJ1-1; 9 nucleotides agree with TRBD1. CDR3 length: 15 residues. Germline CDR1 is MDHEN and CDR2 is SYDVKM. With V trimmed by 3 bases and J by 6 bases, 8 bases remained unmatched.

The rearrangement links TRBV5-6 to TRBJ2-6; D is undetermined. This CDR3 has 15 residues. The V and J ends lost 2 bases and 4 bases respectively, with 10 bases between them. The germline V gene has CDR1 SGHDT and CDR2 YYEEEE. The CDR3 DNA is TGTGCCAGCAGCTTCAAGGGTACGGGGGCCAACGTCCTGACTTTC. Protein: CASSFKGTGANVLTF.

Only one count was recorded for this clone. This chain joins TRBV5-1 and TRBJ2-1, with 8 bases aligning to TRBD2. There are 15 residues in the CDR3. J was trimmed by 7 bases and V by 1 base; bases with no gene match: 7. Germline CDR1 is SGHRS and CDR2 is YFSETQ. The CDR3 is CASSLQLAAGNEQFF. The CDR3 coding sequence is TGCGCCAGCAGCTTGCAACTAGCGGCTGGGAATGAGCAGTTCTTC.

V is TRBV4-1 and J is TRBJ2-7; D may correspond to TRBD1 or TRBD2 (5 bases each). CDR3 length: 18 amino acids. Germline V gene data show CDR1 as MGHRA and CDR2 as YSYEKL. V was clipped by 3 bases and J by 7 bases, with 28 bases between them. In DNA, the CDR3 is TGCGCCAGCAGCCAGCGGAAACCTTCTTGGGACGGGCCGGGGGAGCAGTACTTC. Its protein is CASSQRKPSWDGPGEQYF.

The chain is built from TRBV19 and TRBJ2-7; weak D call: TRBD2 (6 bases). The CDR3 is 15 amino acids. Looked up from germline, CDR1 is LNHDA and CDR2 is SQIVND (reference sequence). V was clipped by 6 bases and J by 0 bases, with 15 bases between them. CDR3 DNA sequence: TGTGCCAGTAGCCCTTCTAGCGCCGGCTCCTACGAGCAGTACTTC. Translating it yields CASSPSSAGSYEQYF.

CDR3 region: CASSLVGVVNTEAFF. DNA for the CDR3: TGCGCCAGCAGCTTGGTTGGGGTGGTGAACACTGAAGCTTTCTTT. The chain has TRBV5-1 and TRBJ1-1; D gene ambiguous. V lost 0 bases and J 0 bases, leaving 9 bases between the germline ends. From germline, CDR1 is SGHRS and CDR2 YFSETQ. This CDR3 has 15 amino acids.

This rearrangement joins TRBV6-5 to TRBJ1-2, with 8 bases identical to TRBD1. Germline lookup yields CDR1 MNHEY and CDR2 SVGAGI. V lost 6 bases, J lost 0 bases, and 6 bases stayed unmatched. The CDR3 totals 15 residues. The CDR3 is CASSQDRVTNYGYTF. CDR3 in DNA: TGTGCCAGCAGCCAGGACAGGGTGACTAACTATGGCTACACCTTC.

The chain employs TRBV19 and TRBJ1-5, with TRBD1 identical over 8 bases. The V gene's germline CDR1 is LNHDA and CDR2 SQIVND (reference sequence). After removal of 4 bases from V and 0 bases from J, the junction contained 11 bases not matched to a gene. The CDR3 runs 18 residues. In DNA form, the CDR3 reads TGTGCCAGTAGTACTTCGGACAGGGTGGGTGGTAGCAATCAGCCCCAGCATTTT. Residues: CASSTSDRVGGSNQPQHF.